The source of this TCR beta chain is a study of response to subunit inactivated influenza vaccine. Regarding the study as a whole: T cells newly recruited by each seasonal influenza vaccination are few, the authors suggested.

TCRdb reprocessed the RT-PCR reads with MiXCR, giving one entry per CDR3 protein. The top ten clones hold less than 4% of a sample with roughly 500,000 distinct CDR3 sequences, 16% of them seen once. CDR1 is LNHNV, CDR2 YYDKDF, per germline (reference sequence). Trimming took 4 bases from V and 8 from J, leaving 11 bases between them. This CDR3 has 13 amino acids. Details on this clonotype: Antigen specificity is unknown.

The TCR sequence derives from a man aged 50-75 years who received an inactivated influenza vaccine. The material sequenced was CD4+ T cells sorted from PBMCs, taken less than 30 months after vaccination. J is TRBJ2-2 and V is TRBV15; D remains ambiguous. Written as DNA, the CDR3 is TGTGCCACCAGCAAAGATATAGAAGGGGAGCTGTTTTTT. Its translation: CATSKDIEGELFF.